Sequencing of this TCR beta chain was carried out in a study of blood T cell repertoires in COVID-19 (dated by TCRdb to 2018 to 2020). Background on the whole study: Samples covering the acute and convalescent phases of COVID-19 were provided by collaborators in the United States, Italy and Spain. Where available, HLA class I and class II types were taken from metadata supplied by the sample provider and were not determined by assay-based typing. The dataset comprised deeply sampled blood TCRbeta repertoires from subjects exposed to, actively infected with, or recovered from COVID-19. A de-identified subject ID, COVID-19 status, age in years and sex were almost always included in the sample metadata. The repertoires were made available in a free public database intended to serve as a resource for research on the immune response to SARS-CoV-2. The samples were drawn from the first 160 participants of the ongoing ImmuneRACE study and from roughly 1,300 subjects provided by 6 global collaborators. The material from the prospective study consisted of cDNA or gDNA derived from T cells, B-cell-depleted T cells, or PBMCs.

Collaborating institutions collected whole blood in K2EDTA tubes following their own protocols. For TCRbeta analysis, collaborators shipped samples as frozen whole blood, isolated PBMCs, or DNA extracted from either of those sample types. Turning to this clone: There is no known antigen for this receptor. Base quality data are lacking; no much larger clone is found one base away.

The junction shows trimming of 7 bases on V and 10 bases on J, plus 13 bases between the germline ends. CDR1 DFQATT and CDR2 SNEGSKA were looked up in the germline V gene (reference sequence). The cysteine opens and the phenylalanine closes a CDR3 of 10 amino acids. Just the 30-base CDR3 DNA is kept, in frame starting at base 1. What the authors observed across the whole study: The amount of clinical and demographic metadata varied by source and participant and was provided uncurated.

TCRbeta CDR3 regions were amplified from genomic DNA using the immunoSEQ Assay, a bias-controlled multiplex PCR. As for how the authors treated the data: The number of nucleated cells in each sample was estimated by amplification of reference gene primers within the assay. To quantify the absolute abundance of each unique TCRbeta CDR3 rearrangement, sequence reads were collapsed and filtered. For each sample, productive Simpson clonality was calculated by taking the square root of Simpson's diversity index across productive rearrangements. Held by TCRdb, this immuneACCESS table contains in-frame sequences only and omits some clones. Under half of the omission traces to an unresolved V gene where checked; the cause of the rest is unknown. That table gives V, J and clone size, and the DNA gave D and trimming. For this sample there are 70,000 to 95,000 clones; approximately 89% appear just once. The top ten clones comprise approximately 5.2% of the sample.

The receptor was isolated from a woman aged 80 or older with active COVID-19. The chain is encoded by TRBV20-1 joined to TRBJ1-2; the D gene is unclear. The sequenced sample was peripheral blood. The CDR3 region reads CSVVPGSYTF. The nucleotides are TGCAGTGTAGTCCCGGGGTCCTACACCTTC.